This TCR beta chain was captured in a study of OX40 agonist ivuxolimab in advanced cancers. Looking at the study overall: Cohort: 65% to 90% men, mean age 60, aged about 20 to 90. One patient with hepatocellular carcinoma and two with cutaneous melanoma, three in all, had partial responses. Whole-study findings and limits: Both CD4+ and CD8+ T cell populations in blood had undergone clonal expansion by week 6 at 0.1 to 3.0 mg/kg.

The protocol was immunoSEQ multiplex PCR, while the TCRdb copy is restricted to in-frame clones and leaves out a portion. This table has over 55,000 clones, roughly 86% appearing once. Points on this clone: What it binds is unknown.

The germline CDR1 and CDR2 sequences are MRHNA and SNTAGT. J lost 6 bases, V lost 2 bases, and 6 bases had no gene match. The CDR3 has 16 amino acids. Systemic immunosuppression or autoimmune disease history was grounds to exclude patients. The material was CD4+ or CD8+ T cells sorted from blood, obtained in a trial of the OX40 agonist ivuxolimab. This receptor was taken from an adult with an advanced solid tumor such as melanoma, head and neck, liver or kidney cancer. The chain employs TRBV6-4 and TRBJ2-1; 11 bases are shared with TRBD2. The CDR3 DNA reads TGTGCCAGCAGTGACGTTGGGCTAGCGGGGGGCAATGAGCAGTTCTTC. Translated, it gives CASSDVGLAGGNEQFF.